These 27 T cell receptor beta chains were sequenced from one sample in a study of response to subunit inactivated influenza vaccine (dated 2018 in TCRdb). Library method: RT-PCR. For sequencing, an Illumina HiSeq 2500 was employed. TCRdb trimmed public reads at Q25 via fastp, called clones via MiXCR and kept in-frame beta chains. Each CDR3 protein gets just one entry, which takes the most common genes and DNA from the rows behind it. The sample contains approximately 250,000 distinct CDR3 sequences, less than 15% of them found a single time. 7.8% of the sample is held by the ten biggest clonotypes. The sample in question was non-naive T cells sorted from PBMCs, obtained around 14 days before vaccination. The sample's cell subset or site label, in plain terms: memory T cell fraction. These receptors all come from a man between 45 and 60 years old who received an inactivated influenza vaccine. Donor details come from another sample of the same person, matched by shared clones.

There are a few counts of this clonotype. The chain links TRBV28 to TRBJ1-5; the D is unclear. Trimming took 2 bases from V and 4 from J, leaving 12 bases between them. From germline, CDR1 is MDHEN and CDR2 SYDVKM. The CDR3 runs 15 residues. CDR3 loop: CASSLDHNRNQPQHF. The CDR3 nucleotides are TGTGCCAGCAGTTTAGATCACAATAGGAATCAGCCCCAGCATTTT.

The V and J genes are TRBV6-2 or TRBV6-3 and TRBJ1-5; no definite D call. The CDR3 spans 12 residues. Germline V gene sequence: CDR1 MNHEY, CDR2 SVGEGT. The V end lost 4 bases, the J end lost 4 bases, and 5 bases lay between the germline ends. CDR3 sequence: CASSSMNQPQHF. CDR3 coding DNA: TGTGCCAGCAGTTCAATGAATCAGCCCCAGCATTTT.

The chain has TRBV20-1 and TRBJ2-5, with 10 bases aligning to TRBD1. The CDR3 covers 14 residues. The germline V gene has CDR1 DFQATT and CDR2 SNEGSKA (reference sequence). The J segment lost 5 bases and the V segment lost 4 bases, leaving 7 bases of the junction unmatched. The CDR3 DNA sequence: TGCAGTGCTACCCGACAGGGGGCGAGGGAGACCCAGTACTTC. Protein product: CSATRQGARETQYF.

At least ten counts were recorded for this clonotype. This chain links TRBV19 with TRBJ2-5; weak D call: TRBD1 (6 bases). CDR1 LNHDA and CDR2 SQIVND come from the germline V gene (reference sequence). V dropped 3 bases and J dropped 4 bases, with 6 bases sitting between them. The CDR3 runs 12 residues. In DNA, the CDR3 is TGTGCCAGTAGTATCAGGGGAGAGACCCAGTACTTC. Its translation is CASSIRGETQYF.

This clonotype came up a few times. The chain links TRBV7-2 to TRBJ2-7; D gene unclear. The CDR3 is 14 amino acids. V gave up 5 bases and J gave up 5 bases, with 16 bases separating them. Germline loops: CDR1 SGHTA, CDR2 FQGNSA. The CDR3 coding sequence is TGTGCCAGCAGCCGTAGTCCTACCCTCGACGAGCAGTACTTC. Translated, it gives CASSRSPTLDEQYF.

DNA for the CDR3: TGTGCCAGCAGCCATAGGGACTATGGAGACAATGAGCAGTTCTTC. Its translation: CASSHRDYGDNEQFF. The V gene is TRBV3-1, the J gene TRBJ2-1, with TRBD2 identical over 7 bases. The J segment lost 5 bases and the V segment lost 3 bases, leaving 7 bases of the junction unmatched. Germline V gene data show CDR1 as LGHDT and CDR2 as YNNKEL (reference sequence). This CDR3 has 15 amino acids.

In its sample, this clonotype was seen many times. The chain links TRBV7-2 to TRBJ1-5; D is ambiguous. This CDR3 region has 14 residues. From germline, CDR1 is SGHTA and CDR2 FQGNSA. V shed 1 base and J shed 6 bases, with 10 bases lying between them. As DNA, the CDR3 is TGTGCCAGCAGCTTAGGAGTCGTTAGTCAGCCCCAGCATTTT. Its translation: CASSLGVVSQPQHF.

This chain links TRBV3-1 with TRBJ1-6; D is unresolved. Trimming left V 4 bases short and J 9 bases short, with 10 bases between. Germline V gives CDR1 LGHDT, CDR2 YNNKEL (reference sequence). This CDR3 region has 13 residues. The CDR3 loop reads CASSPNSLSPLHF. DNA of the CDR3: TGTGCCAGCAGCCCCAACAGCCTTTCACCCCTCCACTTT. The whole variable domain, remainder taken from reference TRBV3-1 and TRBJ1-6, is DTAVSQTPKYLVTQMGNDKSIKCEQNLGHDTMYWYKQDSKKFLKIMFSYNNKELIINETVPNRFSPKSPDKAHLNLHINSLELGDSAVYFCASSPNSLSPLHFGNGTRLTVT.

This clonotype was detected ten times or more. The V call is TRBV10-3, the J call TRBJ1-6; D is unresolved. Germline V gives CDR1 ENHRY, CDR2 SYGVKD. The CDR3 length is 14 residues. V lost 0 bases and J lost 8, with 8 bases in between. CDR3 residues: CAISESNIYSPLHF. The CDR3 DNA follows: TGTGCCATCAGTGAGTCAAACATATATTCACCCCTCCACTTT.

The chain joins TRBV12-3 or TRBV12-4 to TRBJ1-1; possibly TRBD1 for D (5 bases). The CDR3 runs to 13 residues. V was clipped by 4 bases and J by 7 bases, with 13 bases between them. This chain's CDR3 is CASSYNRGHEAFF. CDR3 DNA sequence: TGTGCCAGCAGTTACAACCGGGGCCATGAAGCTTTCTTT.

This clonotype has ten or more counts. V is TRBV11-1 and J is TRBJ2-2; perhaps TRBD2 as D (6 bases). The CDR3 extends over 19 amino acids. V was shortened by 5 bases and J by 1 base, with 23 bases between the two germline ends. The germline V gene encodes CDR1 SGHAT and CDR2 FQDESV (reference sequence). In nucleotides, the CDR3 is TGTGCCAGCAGCCTCACCGGGAGCCCGACGGGTGGGAACACCGGGGAGCTGTTTTTT. Translated: CASSLTGSPTGGNTGELFF.

The chain uses TRBV5-5 and TRBJ2-2, with 9 bases fitting TRBD2. Losses at the gene ends were 2 bases for V and 4 bases for J; bases not matched to a gene: 9. Looked up from germline, CDR1 is SGHKS and CDR2 is YYEKEE (reference sequence). This CDR3 has 17 residues. In DNA, the CDR3 is TGTGCCAGCAGCTTCCGGGACCTAGCGGGGATCACCGGGGAGCTGTTTTTT. Amino acid sequence: CASSFRDLAGITGELFF.

This clonotype was observed at least ten times. This chain links TRBV6-2 or TRBV6-3 with TRBJ2-7; D is tentatively TRBD1 or TRBD2 (5 bases each). V shed 7 bases and J shed 0 bases, with 16 bases lying between them. The CDR3 extends over 15 amino acids. The germline CDR1 and CDR2 sequences are MNHEY and SVGEGT. CDR3 amino acids: CASTGRGLYSYEQYF. The CDR3 bases are TGTGCCAGCACGGGACGAGGGTTATACTCCTACGAGCAGTACTTC.

The rearrangement joins TRBV6-1 to TRBJ1-2, with D uncertain. This CDR3 is 13 amino acids long. Per germline, CDR1 MNHNS and CDR2 SASEGT. Trimming stripped 2 bases from V and 8 bases from J, with 12 bases between. CDR3 amino acids: CASSESFGLGYTF. The CDR3 DNA reads as TGTGCCAGCAGTGAATCGTTTGGGCTAGGCTACACCTTC.

The chain carries TRBV19 and TRBJ2-2; TRBD2 agrees at 8 bases. V lost 8 bases, J lost 0 bases, and 11 bases stayed unmatched. This CDR3 spans 17 amino acids. Germline values: CDR1 LNHDA, CDR2 SQIVND (reference sequence). This CDR3 is CASAGWGGGSNTGELFF. Here the CDR3 DNA reads TGTGCCAGTGCAGGTTGGGGCGGGGGGTCGAACACCGGGGAGCTGTTTTTT. Filled out from reference TRBV19 and TRBJ2-2, the complete variable domain reads DGGITQSPKYLFRKEGQNVTLSCEQNLNHDAMYWYRQDPGQGLRLIYYSQIVNDFQKGDIAEGYSVSREKKESFPLTVTSAQKNPTAFYLCASAGWGGGSNTGELFFGEGSRLTVL.

About this clonotype: The junction and the germline gene differ at one end; a read error may be behind it. The chain has TRBV7-2 and TRBJ2-6; TRBD1 agrees at 7 bases. There are 18 residues in the CDR3. CDR1 and CDR2 from the germline V gene are SGHTA and FQGNSA. CDR3 protein: CASSLAAGGFSGANVPTF. Written as DNA, the CDR3 is TGTGCCAGCAGCTTAGCGGCAGGGGGTTTCTCTGGGGCCAACGTCCCGACTTTC.

This chain joins TRBV2 and TRBJ2-1; D is unclear. Trimming took 6 bases from V and 2 from J, leaving 5 bases between them. CDR1 SNHLY and CDR2 FYNNEI come from the germline V gene. The CDR3 contains 12 residues. Here the CDR3 reads CASREPYNEQFF. The CDR3 DNA reads TGTGCCAGCAGGGAACCCTACAATGAGCAGTTCTTC.

The gene calls are TRBV6-2 or TRBV6-3 and TRBJ2-2; 8 nucleotides match TRBD1. The junction had 12 bases not matched to a gene; V was cut back by 6 bases and J by 6 bases. CDR3 length: 16 amino acids. Germline V lookup: CDR1 MNHEY, CDR2 SVGEGT. The DNA for the CDR3 is TGTGCCAGCAGCCCCTTGGACAGGGTATCCTCCGGGGAGCTGTTTTTT. Translation gives CASSPLDRVSSGELFF.

This clonotype was picked up a small number of times. This chain joins TRBV4-3 and TRBJ2-4; D perhaps matches TRBD1 (5 bases). V lost 0 bases, J lost 9 bases, and 15 bases lay in between. Germline V gives CDR1 LGHNA, CDR2 YSLEER. CDR3 length: 15 amino acids. The CDR3 DNA reads as TGCGCCAGCAGCCAAGAAGTCAGCCGAAGGGGCATTCAGTACTTC. This sequence encodes CASSQEVSRRGIQYF.

This clonotype was found a few times. The chain recombines TRBV6-2 or TRBV6-3 with TRBJ2-7, with D perhaps TRBD2 (6 bases). Trimming removed 7 bases at V and 6 bases at J, with 10 bases between. The length of the CDR3 is 11 residues. Germline CDR1 and CDR2: MNHEY and SVGEGT. DNA for the CDR3: TGTGCCAGCAATCACGGGGGCGAGCAGTACTTC. Translating gives CASNHGGEQYF.

V usage is TRBV4-1 and J usage is TRBJ2-2, with D hard to call. V was cut by 0 bases and J by 6 bases, with 8 bases left in between. CDR1 is MGHRA, CDR2 YSYEKL, per germline. This CDR3 contains 14 residues. The CDR3 here is CASSQDLVPGELFF. CDR3 DNA: TGCGCCAGCAGCCAAGATCTGGTTCCCGGGGAGCTGTTTTTT.

The chain links TRBV20-1 to TRBJ1-1; D is possibly TRBD1 (5 bases). The germline V gene has CDR1 DFQATT and CDR2 SNEGSKA (reference sequence). Trimming stripped 5 bases from V and 4 bases from J, with 17 bases between. The CDR3 runs 14 residues. CDR3 region: CSARRGGGGTEAFF. CDR3 in DNA: TGCAGTGCTCGTAGGGGAGGTGGGGGCACTGAAGCTTTCTTT.

In its sample, this clonotype was seen a few times. The V gene is TRBV9, the J gene TRBJ1-6; D remains ambiguous. The CDR3 consists of 15 residues. V was trimmed by 1 base and J by 7 bases, leaving 12 bases between them. The germline gives CDR1 SGDLS, CDR2 YYNGEE. The CDR3 sequence is CASSVSTTGNSPLHF. The CDR3 DNA reads TGTGCCAGCAGCGTATCAACCACTGGGAATTCACCCCTCCACTTT. The full variable domain, rest sourced from reference TRBV9 and TRBJ1-6, is DSGVTQTPKHLITATGQRVTLRCSPRSGDLSVYWYQQSLDQGLQFLIQYYNGEERAKGNILERFSAQQFPDLHSELNLSSLELGDSALYFCASSVSTTGNSPLHFGNGTRLTVT.

This chain links TRBV20-1 with TRBJ2-7; 10 positions match TRBD2. The CDR3 has 16 residues. V lost 7 bases to trimming and J lost 1 base; unmatched junction nucleotides: 13. Germline CDR1 DFQATT, CDR2 SNEGSKA (reference sequence). The CDR3 DNA follows: TGCAGTGTTCGGGGAAGCGGGAGGGCCGTGTCCTACGAGCAGTACTTC. Translating it yields CSVRGSGRAVSYEQYF.

This clonotype was seen only a few times. V is TRBV7-8 and J is TRBJ2-1; 9 bases fit TRBD2. The CDR3 totals 19 residues. V was pared by 6 bases and J by 0 bases, with 15 bases of the junction left unmatched. Germline loops: CDR1 SGHVS, CDR2 FQNEAQ. The CDR3 DNA follows: TGTGCCAGCAGACCAGGCGGGAGGGCCCGCCTGAGCTCCTACAATGAGCAGTTCTTC. Its protein product is CASRPGGRARLSSYNEQFF.

The chain combines TRBV19 with TRBJ2-1; D remains unclear. Germline assignment: CDR1 LNHDA and CDR2 SQIVND (reference sequence). The CDR3 spans 15 residues. V dropped 3 bases and J dropped 3 bases, with 12 bases sitting between them. This chain's CDR3 is CASSMGWGNYNEQFF. CDR3 sequence (DNA): TGTGCCAGTAGTATGGGGTGGGGAAACTACAATGAGCAGTTCTTC.

V gene TRBV19 combines with J gene TRBJ2-7, with 9 bases fitting TRBD1. V was clipped by 5 bases and J by 5 bases; unmatched bases: 4. Looked up from germline, CDR1 is LNHDA and CDR2 is SQIVND (reference sequence). The CDR3 runs 13 residues. CDR3 in amino acids: CASSVGQGHEQYF. In DNA form, the CDR3 reads TGTGCCAGTAGTGTGGGACAGGGCCACGAGCAGTACTTC.